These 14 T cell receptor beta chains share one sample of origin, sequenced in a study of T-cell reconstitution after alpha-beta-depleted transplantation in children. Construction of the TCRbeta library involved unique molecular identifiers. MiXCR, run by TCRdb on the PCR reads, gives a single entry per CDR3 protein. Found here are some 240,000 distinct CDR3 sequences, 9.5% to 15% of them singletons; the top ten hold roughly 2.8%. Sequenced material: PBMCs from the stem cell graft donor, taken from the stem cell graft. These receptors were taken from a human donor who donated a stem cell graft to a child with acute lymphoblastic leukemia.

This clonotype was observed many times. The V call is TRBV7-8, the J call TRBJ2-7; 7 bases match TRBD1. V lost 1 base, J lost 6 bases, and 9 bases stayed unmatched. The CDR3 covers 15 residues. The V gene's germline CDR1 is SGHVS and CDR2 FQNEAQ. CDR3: CASSLERGPSLEQYF. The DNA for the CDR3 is TGTGCCAGCAGCTTAGAAAGGGGGCCTTCCCTCGAGCAGTACTTC.

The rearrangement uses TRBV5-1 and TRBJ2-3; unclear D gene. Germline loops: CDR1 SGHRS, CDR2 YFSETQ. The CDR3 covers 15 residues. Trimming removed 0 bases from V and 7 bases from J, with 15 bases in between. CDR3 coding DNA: TGCGCCAGCAGCTTGGACTCATACTACTCAAATACGCAGTATTTT. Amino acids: CASSLDSYYSNTQYF.

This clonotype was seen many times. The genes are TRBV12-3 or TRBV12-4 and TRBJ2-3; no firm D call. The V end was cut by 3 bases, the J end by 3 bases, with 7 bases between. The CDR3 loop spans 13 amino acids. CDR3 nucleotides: TGTGCCAGCAGTTTTCTGGGAACAGATACGCAGTATTTT. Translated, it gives CASSFLGTDTQYF.

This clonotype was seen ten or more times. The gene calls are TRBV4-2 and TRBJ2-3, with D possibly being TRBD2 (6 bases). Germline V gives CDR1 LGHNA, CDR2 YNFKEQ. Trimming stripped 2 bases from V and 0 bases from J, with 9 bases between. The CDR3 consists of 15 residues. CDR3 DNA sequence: TGTGCCAGCAGCCAACCGCTAGCGAGCACAGATACGCAGTATTTT. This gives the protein CASSQPLASTDTQYF.

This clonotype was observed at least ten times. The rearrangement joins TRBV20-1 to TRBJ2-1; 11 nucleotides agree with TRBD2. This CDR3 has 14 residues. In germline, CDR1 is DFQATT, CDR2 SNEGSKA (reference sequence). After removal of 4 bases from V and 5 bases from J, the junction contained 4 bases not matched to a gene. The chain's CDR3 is CSAKSLAGDNEQFF. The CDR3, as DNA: TGCAGTGCTAAATCACTAGCGGGGGACAATGAGCAGTTCTTC.

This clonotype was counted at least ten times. For the CDR3, the DNA is TGTGCCAGCAGTCAGTTTGCTAGGACTAGCGGGGGGCCGGAGGAGACCCAGTACTTC. Translation gives CASSQFARTSGGPEETQYF. The gene calls are TRBV27 and TRBJ2-5; 14 bases map to TRBD2. The CDR3 has 19 residues. Germline values: CDR1 MNHEY, CDR2 SMNVEV (reference sequence). V shed 5 bases, J shed 5 bases, and the junction held 16 bases outside the gene matches.

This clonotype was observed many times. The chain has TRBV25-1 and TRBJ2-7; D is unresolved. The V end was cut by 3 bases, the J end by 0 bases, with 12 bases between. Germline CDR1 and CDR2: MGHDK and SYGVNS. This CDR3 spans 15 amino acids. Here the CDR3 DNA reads TGTGCCAGCAGTGACCCCGCGAAAAGCTCCTACGAGCAGTACTTC. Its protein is CASSDPAKSSYEQYF.

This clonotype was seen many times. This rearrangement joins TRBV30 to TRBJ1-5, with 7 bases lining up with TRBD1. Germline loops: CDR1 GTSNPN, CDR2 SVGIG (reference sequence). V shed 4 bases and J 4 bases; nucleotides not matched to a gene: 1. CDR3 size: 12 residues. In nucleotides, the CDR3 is TGTGCCTGGAACAGGGGAAATCAGCCCCAGCATTTT. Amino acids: CAWNRGNQPQHF.

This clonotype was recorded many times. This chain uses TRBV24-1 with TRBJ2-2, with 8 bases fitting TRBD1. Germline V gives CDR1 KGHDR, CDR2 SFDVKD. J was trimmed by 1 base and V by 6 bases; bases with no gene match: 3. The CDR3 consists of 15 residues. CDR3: CATSPGQVNTGELFF. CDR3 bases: TGTGCCACCAGTCCGGGACAGGTGAACACCGGGGAGCTGTTTTTT.

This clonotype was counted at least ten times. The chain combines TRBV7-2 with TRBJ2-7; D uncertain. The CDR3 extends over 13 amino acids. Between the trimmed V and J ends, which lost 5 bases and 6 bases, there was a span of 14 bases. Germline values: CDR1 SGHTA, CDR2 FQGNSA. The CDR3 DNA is TGTGCCAGCAGCGCGTCCGCTATCCGCGAGCAGTACTTC. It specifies CASSASAIREQYF.

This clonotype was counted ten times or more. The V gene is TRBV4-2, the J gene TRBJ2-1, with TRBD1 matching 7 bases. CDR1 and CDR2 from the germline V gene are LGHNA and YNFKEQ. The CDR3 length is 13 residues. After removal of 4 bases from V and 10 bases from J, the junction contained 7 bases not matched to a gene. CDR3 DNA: TGTGCCAGCAGCCCGACAGGGTTGCCGGAGCAGTTCTTC. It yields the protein CASSPTGLPEQFF.

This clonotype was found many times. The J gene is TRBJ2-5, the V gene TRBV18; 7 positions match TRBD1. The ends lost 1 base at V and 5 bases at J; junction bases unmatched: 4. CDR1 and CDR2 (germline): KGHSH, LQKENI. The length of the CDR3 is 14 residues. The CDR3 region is CASSPQGARETQYF. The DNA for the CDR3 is TGTGCCAGCTCACCACAGGGGGCGCGGGAGACCCAGTACTTC.

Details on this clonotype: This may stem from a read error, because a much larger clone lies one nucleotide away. Here the CDR3 reads CASSSMTRTDTQYF. In DNA form, the CDR3 reads TGCGCCAGCAGCTCGATGACTCGTACAGATACGCAGTATTTT. The V call is TRBV5-1, the J call TRBJ2-3; D gene unclear. Between the trimmed V and J ends, which lost 3 bases and 3 bases, there was a span of 11 bases. The CDR3 covers 14 residues. Germline V CDR1 and CDR2: SGHRS, YFSETQ.

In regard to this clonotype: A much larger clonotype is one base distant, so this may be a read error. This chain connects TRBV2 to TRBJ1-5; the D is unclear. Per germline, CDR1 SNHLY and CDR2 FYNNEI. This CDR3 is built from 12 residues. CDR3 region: CASRKGNHPQHF. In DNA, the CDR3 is TGTGCCAGCAGAAAGGGCAATCATCCCCAGCATTTT.